These T cell receptor beta chains were read from a single sample in a study of cytomegalovirus exposure and HLA in healthy donors. This table comes from immunoSEQ multiplex PCR, and its TCRdb copy is limited to in-frame clones, with some not included. The sample lists 200,000 to 250,000 clones; 70% were seen once. The sample taken for sequencing was PBMCs. These receptor sequences come from a man in his forties in good health and CMV-seropositive. Both conserved end residues are part of each CDR3. D genes are given only for firm matches. Not every row has a clone size; where given, it reads once, few, many or a size class.

j_call | v_call | d_call | cdr3_length | clone_size | cdr3_aa | cdr3_nt
TRBJ1-1 | TRBV6-5 | TRBD1 | 13 | - | CASQDRAGSEAFF | TGTGCCAGCCAGGACAGGGCGGGCTCTGAAGCTTTCTTT
TRBJ2-1 | TRBV27 | TRBD1 | 12 | - | CATRTGWDEQFF | TGTGCCACCCGGACAGGGTGGGATGAGCAGTTCTTC
TRBJ2-3 | TRBV10-3 | TRBD1 | 16 | - | CAISETRQGATDTQYF | TGTGCCATCAGTGAGACAAGACAGGGGGCCACAGATACGCAGTATTTT
TRBJ2-3 | TRBV11-2 | TRBD2 | 18 | - | CASSSGLAGGRSTDTQYF | TGTGCCAGCAGCTCGGGACTAGCGGGGGGACGTAGCACAGATACGCAGTATTTT
TRBJ2-7 | TRBV11-2 | TRBD2 | 15 | - | CASSLGSGGFSEQYF | TGTGCCAGCAGCTTAGGTAGCGGGGGCTTTTCCGAGCAGTACTTC
TRBJ1-2 | TRBV9 | - | 15 | - | CASSVDFLTAYGYTF | TGTGCCAGCAGCGTAGATTTTTTGACAGCCTATGGCTACACCTTC
TRBJ2-1 | TRBV11-2 | - | 13 | - | CASSLTRDNEQFF | TGTGCCAGCAGCTTGACTAGAGACAATGAGCAGTTCTTC
TRBJ2-2 | TRBV7-3 | - | 14 | - | CASSSQNGAGELFF | TGTGCCAGCAGCTCCCAAAACGGGGCCGGGGAGCTGTTTTTT
TRBJ1-5 | TRBV7-2 | TRBD1 | 15 | - | CASSSQTQGGQPQHF | TGTGCCAGCAGCTCGCAAACGCAGGGGGGTCAGCCCCAGCATTTT
TRBJ2-7 | TRBV18 | - | 13 | - | CASSSGQSYEQYF | TGTGCCAGCTCGTCTGGACAGTCCTACGAGCAGTACTTC
TRBJ1-2 | TRBV28 | TRBD1 | 15 | - | CASSETGGKRYGYTF | TGTGCCAGCAGTGAAACAGGGGGTAAGAGGTATGGCTACACCTTC
TRBJ2-7 | TRBV7-8 | TRBD2 | 12 | - | CASSPGTSDRYF | TGTGCCAGCAGCCCAGGGACTAGCGATAGGTACTTC
TRBJ1-2 | TRBV7-9 | - | 15 | few | CASSSGPGGLDGYTF | TGTGCCAGCAGCTCCGGCCCCGGAGGGTTGGATGGCTACACCTTC
TRBJ2-1 | TRBV10-3 | - | 14 | - | CAIGRTPDYNEQFF | TGTGCCATCGGGAGGACACCGGATTACAATGAGCAGTTCTTC
TRBJ2-3 | TRBV11-2 | - | 14 | - | CASSTDGYTDTQYF | TGTGCCAGCAGCACCGACGGGTACACAGATACGCAGTATTTT
TRBJ2-7 | TRBV13 | TRBD1 | 13 | few | CASNRGQADEQYF | TGTGCCAGCAACCGGGGACAGGCAGACGAGCAGTACTTC
TRBJ2-1 | TRBV13 | - | 17 | - | CASRLASARVIYNEQFF | TGTGCCAGCAGACTTGCATCTGCCAGGGTGATCTACAATGAGCAGTTCTTC
TRBJ2-2 | TRBV5-1 | - | 17 | - | CASSWKTGQINTGELFF | TGCGCCAGCAGCTGGAAGACAGGACAAATTAACACCGGGGAGCTGTTTTTT
TRBJ1-2 | TRBV7-9 | - | 15 | - | CASSLAGASGWGYTF | TGTGCCAGCAGCTTAGCGGGGGCGTCGGGTTGGGGCTACACCTTC
TRBJ2-3 | TRBV4-1 | TRBD2 | 17 | few | CASSYSSERGTTDTQYF | TGCGCCAGCAGCTACTCAAGCGAGCGGGGGACCACAGATACGCAGTATTTT
TRBJ1-1 | TRBV11-3 | - | 13 | - | CASSLEEDTEAFF | TGTGCCAGCAGCTTAGAGGAGGACACTGAAGCTTTCTTT
TRBJ2-5 | TRBV7-3 | TRBD2 | 14 | - | CASSLGGGQETQYF | TGTGCCAGCAGCTTAGGGGGGGGCCAAGAGACCCAGTACTTC
TRBJ2-7 | TRBV6-5 | TRBD1 | 15 | - | CASSSGTGWSYEQYF | TGTGCCAGCAGTTCCGGGACAGGGTGGTCCTACGAGCAGTACTTC
TRBJ2-3 | TRBV28 | TRBD2 | 15 | - | CASSLGRGAGDTQYF | TGTGCCAGCAGTTTAGGGCGGGGGGCCGGAGATACGCAGTATTTT
TRBJ2-1 | TRBV5-4 | TRBD2 | 16 | few | CASSLSSGVSYNEQFF | TGTGCCAGCAGCTTATCTAGCGGGGTCTCCTACAATGAGCAGTTCTTC
TRBJ1-1 | TRBV7-9 | TRBD1 | 17 | - | CASSLVVKQGAGTEAFF | TGTGCCAGCAGCTTAGTAGTAAAACAGGGGGCTGGCACTGAAGCTTTCTTT
TRBJ1-2 | TRBV27 | - | 12 | - | CASSRGNYGYTF | TGTGCCAGCAGTAGGGGAAACTATGGCTACACCTTC
TRBJ2-3 | TRBV28 | TRBD2 | 15 | - | CASSSGGVGTDTQYF | TGTGCCAGCAGTTCCGGGGGGGTAGGTACAGATACGCAGTATTTT
TRBJ2-5 | TRBV11-3 | TRBD2 | 16 | - | CASSRGLAGERETQYF | TGTGCCAGCAGTCGTGGACTAGCGGGGGAACGAGAGACCCAGTACTTC
TRBJ1-2 | TRBV6-1 | - | 15 | once | CASPPSQGIGYGYTF | TGTGCCAGCCCCCCAAGTCAGGGGATCGGCTATGGCTACACCTTC
TRBJ2-7 | TRBV7-8 | - | 12 | few | CASSPTGYEQYF | TGTGCCAGCAGCCCGACAGGCTACGAGCAGTACTTC
TRBJ2-1 | TRBV5-1 | TRBD2 | 16 | - | CASSPTTGGPWNEQFF | TGCGCCAGCAGTCCCACGACGGGGGGGCCCTGGAATGAGCAGTTCTTC
TRBJ1-5 | TRBV19 | - | 15 | - | CASALQGHINQPQHF | TGTGCCAGCGCCCTACAGGGACACATCAATCAGCCCCAGCATTTT
TRBJ2-5 | TRBV9 | - | 14 | few | CASSVGGVQETQYF | TGTGCCAGCAGCGTAGGCGGGGTACAAGAGACCCAGTACTTC
TRBJ2-1 | TRBV27 | TRBD1 | 16 | - | CASSLGDRVVHNEQFF | TGTGCCAGCAGTTTAGGTGACAGGGTAGTCCACAATGAGCAGTTCTTC
TRBJ2-1 | TRBV4-3 | TRBD2 | 20 | - | CASSQVGLAGGPSSYNEQFF | TGCGCCAGCAGCCAAGTCGGACTAGCGGGGGGTCCAAGCTCCTACAATGAGCAGTTCTTC
TRBJ1-2 | TRBV10-3 | - | 15 | - | CAISGDTNFNYGYTF | TGTGCCATCAGTGGAGACACAAATTTTAACTATGGCTACACCTTC
TRBJ2-2 | TRBV10-2 | - | 16 | - | CASSGGQGRGTGELFF | TGCGCCAGTTCCGGGGGGCAGGGGAGAGGAACCGGGGAGCTGTTTTTT
TRBJ2-5 | TRBV7-8 | - | 15 | once | CASTDDKTEQETQYF | TGTGCCAGCACTGACGACAAGACCGAACAAGAGACCCAGTACTTC
TRBJ1-6 | TRBV4-3 | - | 18 | - | CASIQDYGGQSPPSPLHF | TGCGCCAGCATCCAAGATTACGGGGGGCAAAGCCCCCCTTCACCCCTCCACTTT
TRBJ2-3 | TRBV7-9 | TRBD2 | 18 | - | CASSFPDNLAGEGDTQYF | TGTGCCAGCAGCTTCCCCGATAATTTAGCGGGGGAGGGTGATACGCAGTATTTT
TRBJ2-1 | TRBV7-2 | TRBD2 | 16 | - | CASSMRLAGEYNEQFF | TGTGCCAGCAGCATGCGCCTAGCGGGGGAATACAATGAGCAGTTCTTC
TRBJ1-2 | TRBV6-5 | - | 15 | - | CASSYSEGTNYGCTF | TGTGCCAGCAGTTACTCGGAGGGAACGAACTATGGCTGCACCTTC
TRBJ1-1 | TRBV6-6 | - | 15 | once | CASSLLYPMNTEAFF | TGTGCCAGCAGCCTCTTGTACCCTATGAACACTGAAGCTTTCTTT
TRBJ2-2 | TRBV7-6 | TRBD2 | 15 | - | CASRLAGGTTGELFF | TGTGCCAGCAGGCTAGCGGGGGGGACCACCGGGGAGCTGTTTTTT
TRBJ2-1 | TRBV6-6 | TRBD1 | 15 | - | CASSPRTGVYNEQFF | TGTGCCAGCAGTCCTCGGACAGGGGTGTACAATGAGCAGTTCTTC
TRBJ1-1 | TRBV6-1 | TRBD1 | 14 | - | CASTLARDRVETFF | TGTGCCAGCACCCTGGCCCGGGACAGGGTAGAAACTTTCTTT
TRBJ2-7 | TRBV7-9 | TRBD2 | 14 | - | CASSVTSGGYEQYF | TGTGCCAGCAGCGTCACTAGCGGGGGCTACGAGCAGTACTTC
TRBJ1-6 | TRBV6-6 | - | 15 | once | CASREGSSYNSPLHF | TGTGCCAGCAGGGAGGGGAGCTCCTATAATTCACCCCTCCACTTT
TRBJ1-1 | TRBV5-1 | - | 14 | - | CASSWGQPNTEAFF | TGCGCCAGCAGCTGGGGACAACCCAACACTGAAGCTTTCTTT
TRBJ1-1 | TRBV6-5 | - | 14 | once | CASSYLNFNTEAFF | TGTGCCAGCAGTTATCTGAACTTCAACACTGAAGCTTTCTTT
TRBJ2-7 | TRBV13 | - | 13 | - | CASSRDSFYEQYF | TGTGCCAGCAGCCGAGACTCCTTCTACGAGCAGTACTTC
TRBJ2-7 | TRBV6-6 | TRBD1 | 15 | - | CASSFPGTGSHEQYF | TGTGCCAGCAGTTTCCCCGGGACAGGGAGCCACGAGCAGTACTTC
TRBJ1-5 | TRBV19 | - | 13 | medium-sized | CASSINVGQPQHF | TGTGCCAGTAGTATTAATGTCGGGCAGCCCCAGCATTTT
TRBJ1-2 | TRBV28 | - | 14 | - | CASSLQSFGYGYTF | TGTGCCAGCAGTTTACAGTCTTTTGGCTATGGCTACACCTTC